The 16 T cell receptor beta chains below come from one sample, sequenced in a study of T cell responses to AZD1222 COVID-19 vaccine. The table came from immunoSEQ multiplex PCR; TCRdb's copy has only in-frame clones and leaves some out. This sample has approximately 200,000 clones, with roughly 94% found just once. This specimen was peripheral blood, taken 28 days after the second dose of the MenACWY control vaccine. The receptors were gathered from an adult who received the MenACWY meningococcal vaccine as a control.

The rearrangement joins TRBV7-2 to TRBJ2-1, with 11 positions matching TRBD2. V was clipped by 5 bases and J by 8 bases; unmatched bases: 8. There are 15 residues in the CDR3. Germline V lookup: CDR1 SGHTA, CDR2 FQGNSA. The CDR3: CASSPSGGLLDEQFF. Here the CDR3 DNA reads TGTGCCAGCAGCCCTAGCGGGGGGCTATTGGATGAGCAGTTCTTC. The full variable domain, its missing parts supplied by reference TRBV7-2 and TRBJ2-1, is GAGVSQSPSNKVTEKGKDVELRCDPISGHTALYWYRQSLGQGLEFLIYFQGNSAPDKSGLPSDRFSAERTGGSVSTLTIQRTQQEDSAVYLCASSPSGGLLDEQFFGPGTRLTVL.

Only a few counts were recorded for this clone. The chain is built from TRBV7-9 and TRBJ2-7, with D perhaps matching TRBD1 (5 bases). The length of the CDR3 is 14 residues. Per germline, CDR1 SEHNR and CDR2 FQNEAQ (reference sequence). V was trimmed by 0 bases and J by 7 bases, leaving 13 bases between them. CDR3 nucleotides: TGTGCCAGCAGCTTAGCAGGGGCGGAACGGGAGCAGTACTTC. It codes for CASSLAGAEREQYF.

Details on this clone: One junction end disagrees with the germline gene, perhaps due to a read error. The gene calls are TRBV19 and TRBJ1-4, with a possible D match to TRBD1 (6 bases). Germline CDR1 reads LNHDA; CDR2 reads SQIVND (reference sequence). This CDR3 comprises 15 residues. CDR3 protein: CASSISPTQGTGLVF. Here the CDR3 DNA reads TGTGCCAGTAGCATCTCCCCGACCCAGGGGACGGGTTTAGTTTTT.

The rearrangement links TRBV19 to TRBJ1-5; D perhaps matches TRBD1 (6 bases). CDR1 and CDR2 from the germline V gene are LNHDA and SQIVND (reference sequence). This CDR3 region has 14 residues. With 4 bases removed from V and 2 bases from J, the gap between germline ends came to 9 bases. CDR3 residues: CASSKAGGNQPQHF. CDR3 in DNA: TGTGCCAGTAGTAAGGCAGGGGGCAATCAGCCCCAGCATTTT. Full variable domain (missing parts from reference TRBV19 and TRBJ1-5): DGGITQSPKYLFRKEGQNVTLSCEQNLNHDAMYWYRQDPGQGLRLIYYSQIVNDFQKGDIAEGYSVSREKKESFPLTVTSAQKNPTAFYLCASSKAGGNQPQHFGDGTRLSIL.

This clone was detected a few times. The rearrangement joins TRBV7-2 to TRBJ2-7; D may be TRBD2 (5 bases). The V end was cut by 5 bases, the J end by 1 base, with 12 bases between. This CDR3 has 14 residues. Germline CDR1 SGHTA, CDR2 FQGNSA. CDR3: CASSGRAESYEQYF. The CDR3 coding sequence is TGTGCCAGCAGCGGGCGGGCAGAGTCCTACGAGCAGTACTTC.

This chain connects TRBV11-1 to TRBJ2-7, with D unclear. V dropped 5 bases and J dropped 4 bases, with 15 bases sitting between them. Germline V lookup: CDR1 SGHAT, CDR2 FQDESV (reference sequence). This CDR3 is built from 14 residues. The CDR3 here is CASSPGPPKYEQYF. CDR3 DNA sequence: TGTGCCAGCAGCCCGGGTCCTCCTAAGTACGAGCAGTACTTC. The full variable domain, with the rest looked up from reference TRBV11-1 and TRBJ2-7, is EAEVAQSPRYKITEKSQAVAFWCDPISGHATLYWYRQILGQGPELLVQFQDESVVDDSQLPKDRFSAERLKGVDSTLKIQPAELGDSAMYLCASSPGPPKYEQYFGPGTRLTVT.

The V gene is TRBV30, the J gene TRBJ1-3; no reliable D call. The CDR3 loop spans 13 amino acids. CDR1 and CDR2 from the germline V gene are GTSNPN and SVGIG (reference sequence). The V end was cut by 1 base, the J end by 3 bases, with 7 bases between. CDR3 nucleotides: TGTGCCTGGAGTGGCCGGGATGGAAACACCATATATTTT. This codes for CAWSGRDGNTIYF.

The chain uses TRBV7-3 and TRBJ2-2, with 8 bases fitting TRBD2. J gave up 2 bases and V 6 bases, and 5 bases lay outside the gene matches. Germline CDR1 SGHTA, CDR2 FQGTGA. The CDR3 contains 15 residues. CDR3 nucleotide sequence: TGTGCCAGCAGTTTAGCGGGATCCAACACCGGGGAGCTGTTTTTT. Amino acid sequence: CASSLAGSNTGELFF. Full variable domain (remainder filled in from reference TRBV7-3 and TRBJ2-2): GAGVSQTPSNKVTEKGKYVELRCDPISGHTALYWYRQSLGQGPEFLIYFQGTGAADDSGLPNDRFFAVRPEGSVSTLKIQRTERGDSAVYLCASSLAGSNTGELFFGEGSRLTVL.

The chain employs TRBV13 and TRBJ1-6, with 9 nucleotides matching TRBD1. V lost 1 base, J lost 8 bases, and 6 bases stayed unmatched. The CDR3 extends over 16 amino acids. In germline, CDR1 is PRHDT, CDR2 FYEKMQ (reference sequence). The CDR3 nucleotides read TGTGCCAGCAGCTTAGTCTCGGGACAGGGTTATTCACCCCTCCACTTT. This gives the protein CASSLVSGQGYSPLHF.

Here the CDR3 DNA reads TGTGCCAGCAGTTTGTCGACAGGGAGCTCCTACGAGCAGTACTTC. Its translation: CASSLSTGSSYEQYF. V usage is TRBV27 and J usage is TRBJ2-7; 7 positions match TRBD1. Trimming cost V 3 bases and J 0 bases; bases outside gene matches: 5. The CDR3 consists of 15 residues. The V gene's germline CDR1 is MNHEY and CDR2 SMNVEV (reference sequence).

This chain connects TRBV14 to TRBJ2-1; D is perhaps TRBD2 (6 bases). Germline CDR1 SGHDN, CDR2 FVKESK. V gave up 6 bases and J gave up 7 bases, with 19 bases separating them. The CDR3 totals 15 residues. The CDR3 DNA sequence: TGTGCCAGCAGTCCGATTATACCTCGGGGGAATGAGCAGTTCTTC. It encodes CASSPIIPRGNEQFF.

This rearrangement joins TRBV28 to TRBJ2-3; 12 positions agree with TRBD2. This CDR3 region has 16 residues. Trimming removed 0 bases from V and 3 bases from J; junction bases left unmatched: 1. In germline, CDR1 is MDHEN, CDR2 SYDVKM. The CDR3 protein is CASSLWTSGGTDTQYF. Written as DNA, the CDR3 is TGTGCCAGCAGTTTATGGACTAGCGGGGGTACAGATACGCAGTATTTT. Using reference TRBV28 and TRBJ2-3 for the parts outside the CDR3, the full variable domain is DVKVTQSSRYLVKRTGEKVFLECVQDMDHENMFWYRQDPGLGLRLIYFSYDVKMKEKGDIPEGYSVSREKKERFSLILESASTNQTSMYLCASSLWTSGGTDTQYFGPGTRLTVL.

The chain combines TRBV6-2 or TRBV6-3 with TRBJ2-1; 14 bases map to TRBD2. This CDR3 is built from 16 residues. CDR1 and CDR2 from the germline V gene are MNHEY and SVGEGT. After removal of 6 bases from V and 9 bases from J, the junction contained 10 bases not matched to a gene. In nucleotides, the CDR3 is TGTGCCAGCAGCGTCCACGGGACTAGCGGGAGTAGTGAGCAGTTCTTC. Its translation: CASSVHGTSGSSEQFF.

This chain joins TRBV7-9 and TRBJ2-2, with D unresolved. Trimming cost V 2 bases and J 1 base, with 5 bases left between them. CDR1 and CDR2 (germline): SEHNR, FQNEAQ (reference sequence). The CDR3 has 14 residues. The CDR3 DNA reads as TGTGCCAGCAGCTTATACAGGAACACCGGGGAGCTGTTTTTT. Amino acid sequence: CASSLYRNTGELFF.

J is TRBJ2-7 and V is TRBV29-1, with TRBD2 matching over 11 bases. Germline-derived CDR1 and CDR2 are SQVTM and ANQGSEA. V shed 6 bases and J 6 bases; nucleotides not matched to a gene: 10. The CDR3 runs to 14 residues. The CDR3, as DNA: TGCAGCGTAGCCCAACTAGCGGGAGTTATCGAGCAGTACTTC. The encoded protein is CSVAQLAGVIEQYF.

The gene calls are TRBV7-9 and TRBJ1-3; no firm D call. CDR1 SEHNR and CDR2 FQNEAQ come from the germline V gene (reference sequence). The CDR3 is 13 residues long. Trimming cost V 8 bases and J 0 bases, with 8 bases left between them. The CDR3: CASPDFSGNTIYF. The DNA for the CDR3 is TGTGCCAGCCCGGATTTCTCTGGAAACACCATATATTTT.